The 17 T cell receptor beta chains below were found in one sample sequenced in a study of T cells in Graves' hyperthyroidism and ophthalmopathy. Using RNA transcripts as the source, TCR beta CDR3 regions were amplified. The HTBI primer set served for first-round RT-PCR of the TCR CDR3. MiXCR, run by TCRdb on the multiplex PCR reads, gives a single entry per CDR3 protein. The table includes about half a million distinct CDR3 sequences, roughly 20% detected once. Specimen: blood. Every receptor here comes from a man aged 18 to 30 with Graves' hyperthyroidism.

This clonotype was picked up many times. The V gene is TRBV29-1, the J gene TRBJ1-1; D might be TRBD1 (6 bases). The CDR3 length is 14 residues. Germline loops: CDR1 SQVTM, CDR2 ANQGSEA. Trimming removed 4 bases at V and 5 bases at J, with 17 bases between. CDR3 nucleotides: TGCAGCGTTGCGGGAACAGGGAGTCGAACTGAAGCTTTCTTT. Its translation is CSVAGTGSRTEAFF.

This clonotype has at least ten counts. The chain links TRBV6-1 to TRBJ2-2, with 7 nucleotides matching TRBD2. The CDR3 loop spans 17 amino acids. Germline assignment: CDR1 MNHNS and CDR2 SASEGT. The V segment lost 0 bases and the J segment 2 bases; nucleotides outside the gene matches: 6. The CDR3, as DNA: TGTGCCAGCAGTGAAGCTCCGGGACTACATAACACCGGGGAGCTGTTTTTT. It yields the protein CASSEAPGLHNTGELFF.

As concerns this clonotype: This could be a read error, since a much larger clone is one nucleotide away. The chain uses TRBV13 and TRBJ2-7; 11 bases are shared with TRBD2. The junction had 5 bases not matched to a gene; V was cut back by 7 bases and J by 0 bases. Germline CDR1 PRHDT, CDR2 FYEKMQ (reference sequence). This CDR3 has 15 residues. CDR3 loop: CASISGLAASYEQYF. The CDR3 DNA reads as TGTGCCAGCATCTCGGGACTAGCGGCCTCCTACGAGCAGTACTTC.

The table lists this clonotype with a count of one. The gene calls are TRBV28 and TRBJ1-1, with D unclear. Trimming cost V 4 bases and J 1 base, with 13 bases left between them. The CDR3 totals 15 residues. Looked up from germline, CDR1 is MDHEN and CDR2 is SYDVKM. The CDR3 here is CASSSPFRANTEAFF. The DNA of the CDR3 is TGTGCCAGCAGTTCGCCGTTCCGGGCGAACACTGAAGCTTTCTTT.

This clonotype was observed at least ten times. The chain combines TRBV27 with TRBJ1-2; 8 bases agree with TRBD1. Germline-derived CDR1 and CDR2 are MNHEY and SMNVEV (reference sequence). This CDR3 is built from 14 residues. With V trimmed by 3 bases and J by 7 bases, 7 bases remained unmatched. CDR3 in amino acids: CASSFIGQGRGYTF. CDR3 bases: TGTGCCAGCAGTTTTATTGGACAGGGTCGTGGCTACACCTTC.

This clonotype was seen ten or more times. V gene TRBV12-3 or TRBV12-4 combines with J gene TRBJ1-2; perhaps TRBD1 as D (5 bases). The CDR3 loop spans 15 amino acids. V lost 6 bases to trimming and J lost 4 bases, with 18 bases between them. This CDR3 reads CASSLYDSPFYGYTF. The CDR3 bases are TGTGCCAGCAGCCTCTACGACAGTCCCTTCTATGGCTACACCTTC.

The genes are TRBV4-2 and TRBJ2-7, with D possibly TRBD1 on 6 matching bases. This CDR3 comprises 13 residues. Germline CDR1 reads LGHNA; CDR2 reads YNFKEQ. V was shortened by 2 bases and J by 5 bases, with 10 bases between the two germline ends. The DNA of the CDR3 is TGTGCCAGCAGCCAATCAGGGGCGCACGAGCAGTACTTC. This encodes CASSQSGAHEQYF.

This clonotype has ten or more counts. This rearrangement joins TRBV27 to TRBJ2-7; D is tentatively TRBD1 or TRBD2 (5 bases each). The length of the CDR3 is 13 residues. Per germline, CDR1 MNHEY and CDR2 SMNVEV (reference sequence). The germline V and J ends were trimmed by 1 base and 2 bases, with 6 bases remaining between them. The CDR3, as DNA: TGTGCCAGCAGTTTATGGGGACCCTACGAGCAGTACTTC. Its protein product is CASSLWGPYEQYF.

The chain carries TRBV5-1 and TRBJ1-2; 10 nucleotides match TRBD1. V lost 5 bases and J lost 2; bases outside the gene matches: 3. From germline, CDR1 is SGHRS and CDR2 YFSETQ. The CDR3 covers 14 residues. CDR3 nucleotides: TGCGCCAGCAGGCCGGACAGGGGGAACTATGGCTACACCTTC. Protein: CASRPDRGNYGYTF.

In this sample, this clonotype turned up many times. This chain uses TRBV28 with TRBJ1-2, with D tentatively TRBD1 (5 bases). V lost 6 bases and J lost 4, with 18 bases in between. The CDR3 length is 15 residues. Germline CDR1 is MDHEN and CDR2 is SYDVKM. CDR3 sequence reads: CASSLTGPRGYGYTF. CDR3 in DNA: TGTGCCAGCAGCCTGACGGGACCTAGGGGCTATGGCTACACCTTC.

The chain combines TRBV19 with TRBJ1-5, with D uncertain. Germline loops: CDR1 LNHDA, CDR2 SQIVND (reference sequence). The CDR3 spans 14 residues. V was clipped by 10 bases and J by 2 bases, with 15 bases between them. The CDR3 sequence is CATQATGGNQPQHF. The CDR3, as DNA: TGTGCCACCCAAGCCACTGGCGGCAATCAGCCCCAGCATTTT.

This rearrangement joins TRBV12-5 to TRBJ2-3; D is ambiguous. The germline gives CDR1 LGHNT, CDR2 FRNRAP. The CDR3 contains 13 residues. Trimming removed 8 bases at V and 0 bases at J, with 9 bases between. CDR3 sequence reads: CASSPPSTDTQYF. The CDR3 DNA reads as TGTGCTAGTTCGCCCCCGAGCACAGATACGCAGTATTTT.

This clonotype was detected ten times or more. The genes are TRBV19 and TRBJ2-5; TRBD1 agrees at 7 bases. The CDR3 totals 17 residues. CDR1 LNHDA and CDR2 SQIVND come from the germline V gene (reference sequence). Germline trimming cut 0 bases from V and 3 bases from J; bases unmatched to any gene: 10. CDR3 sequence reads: CASSIEVRQGEEETQYF. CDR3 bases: TGTGCCAGTAGTATAGAGGTACGGCAGGGGGAAGAAGAGACCCAGTACTTC.

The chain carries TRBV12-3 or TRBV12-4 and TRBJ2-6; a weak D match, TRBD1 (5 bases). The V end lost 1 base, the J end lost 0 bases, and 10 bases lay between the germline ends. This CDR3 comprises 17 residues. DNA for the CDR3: TGTGCCAGCAGTTTAGGGGGCCCCTTCTCTGGGGCCAACGTCCTGACTTTC. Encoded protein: CASSLGGPFSGANVLTF.

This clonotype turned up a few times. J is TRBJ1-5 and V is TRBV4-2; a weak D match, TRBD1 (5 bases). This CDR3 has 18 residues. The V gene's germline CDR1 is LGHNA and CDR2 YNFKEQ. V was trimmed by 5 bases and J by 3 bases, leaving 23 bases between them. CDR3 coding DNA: TGTGCCAGCAGCAGAGTACCCCAGGGTATGGGGACCAATCAGCCCCAGCATTTT. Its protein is CASSRVPQGMGTNQPQHF.

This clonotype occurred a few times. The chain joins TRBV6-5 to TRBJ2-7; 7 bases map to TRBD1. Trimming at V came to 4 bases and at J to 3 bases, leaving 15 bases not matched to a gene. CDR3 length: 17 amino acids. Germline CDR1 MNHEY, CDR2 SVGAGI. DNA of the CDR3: TGTGCCAGCAGTTTAAACACAGGGGTTCCCCCTTTCTACGAGCAGTACTTC. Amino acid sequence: CASSLNTGVPPFYEQYF.

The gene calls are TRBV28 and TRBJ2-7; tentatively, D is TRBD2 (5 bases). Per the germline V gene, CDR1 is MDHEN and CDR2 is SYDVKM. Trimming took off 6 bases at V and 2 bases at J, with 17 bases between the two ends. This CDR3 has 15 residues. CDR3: CASRPLFRGTYEQYF. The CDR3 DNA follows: TGTGCCAGCAGGCCCCTTTTTCGGGGTACCTACGAGCAGTACTTC.